Listed here is a single TCR beta chain. The antigen is not known. The record originates from a study of T-cell memory formation after mild COVID-19. Each CDR3 protein is one row after TCRdb ran MiXCR on the 5' RACE reads. The sample shows some 350,000 distinct CDR3 sequences, about 15% of them seen only once. This CDR3 contains 12 residues. The germline V and J ends were trimmed by 1 base and 11 bases, with 8 bases remaining between them. The study's findings and limits: Second-wave clones reaching peak frequency on day 37 lacked confirmed SARS-CoV-2 specificity.

Sequenced: PBMCs or a T cell subset sorted from them (not recorded which). The TCR was taken from a man aged 18-30 years who had mild COVID-19 (a few samples of this study predate the infection). Cell type and time point are not known. The chain combines TRBV12-3 or TRBV12-4 with TRBJ1-4; D unclear. CDR3 residues: CASSLVSGKLFF. In DNA, the CDR3 is TGTGCCAGCAGTTTAGTATCCGGGAAACTGTTTTTT.